The clone carrying this T cell receptor (beta chain) was counted only a few times. V dropped 4 bases and J dropped 8 bases, with 11 bases sitting between them. Germline V gene data show CDR1 as LGHDT and CDR2 as YNNKEL (reference sequence). The CDR3 is 13 amino acids. The data originate from a study of blood T cell repertoires in COVID-19. Those enrolled, adults aged roughly 18 to 95 years, came from fewer than 25 US areas. Participant-given clinical history determined each cohort assignment. In Cohort 3, a recovered donor had either two negative PCRs, clearance, or symptom resolution. Method: immunoSEQ multiplex PCR; TCRdb's copy keeps in-frame clones and lacks some. Among some 200,000 clones, roughly 82% were seen once, and the ten largest hold about 11%.

V gene TRBV3-1 (or the pseudogene TRBV3-2) combines with J gene TRBJ1-4; D ambiguous. Sequenced input: PBMCs or T cells enriched from blood (not recorded which). The TCR comes from a man in his forties or fifties who had recovered from COVID-19. The CDR3 protein is CASSPLAGEKLFF. The CDR3 nucleotides read TGTGCCAGCAGCCCTCTGGCGGGAGAAAAACTGTTTTTT.